The clone carrying this T cell receptor (beta chain) appeared a single time. CDR1 and CDR2 (germline): MGHDK, SYGVNS. The ends were cut back, 2 bases at V and 0 bases at J, with 13 bases in the middle. The CDR3 runs 17 residues. The sample originates from a study of tumor T cells in aggressive B-cell lymphoma. Clones were sequenced by immunoSEQ multiplex PCR, and TCRdb holds only the in-frame ones, with some missing. The repertoire holds 3,100 or so clones, with 92% as singletons. The specimen was tumor tissue. The TCR was taken from an adult with diffuse large B cell lymphoma. The chain has TRBV25-1 and TRBJ1-4; possibly TRBD1 for D (5 bases). The CDR3: CASSERRTGATNEKLFF. Here the CDR3 DNA reads TGTGCCAGCAGTGAACGTCGAACAGGTGCAACTAATGAAAAACTGTTTTTT.